The 16 T cell receptor beta chains below come from one sample, sequenced in a study of OX40 agonist ivuxolimab in advanced cancers. Sequencing was performed with immunoSEQ multiplex PCR; in TCRdb, only in-frame clones are kept and a portion is missing. The repertoire has about 77,000 clones, roughly 91% of them found once; the top ten carry around 2.6%. This material consisted of CD4+ or CD8+ T cells sorted from blood, taken in a trial of the OX40 agonist ivuxolimab. All receptors come from an adult with an advanced solid tumor such as melanoma, head and neck, liver or kidney cancer.

The chain links TRBV2 to TRBJ1-3, with unresolved D. This CDR3 has 12 residues. The V gene's germline CDR1 is SNHLY and CDR2 FYNNEI. Between the trimmed V and J ends, which lost 6 bases and 0 bases, there was a span of 3 bases. CDR3 amino acids: CASSVSGNTIYF. The DNA for the CDR3 is TGTGCCAGCAGCGTCTCTGGAAACACCATATATTTT.

The chain has TRBV10-3 and TRBJ2-7; 11 nucleotides match TRBD1. The trim removed 4 bases at V and 3 bases at J, leaving 5 bases unmatched. The CDR3 loop spans 15 amino acids. Germline values: CDR1 ENHRY, CDR2 SYGVKD. CDR3 amino acids: CAISGGTGGIYEQYF. CDR3 bases: TGTGCCATCAGTGGGGGGACAGGGGGAATCTACGAGCAGTACTTC.

The chain carries TRBV5-1 and TRBJ1-2; D is unresolved. V dropped 0 bases and J dropped 5 bases, with 11 bases sitting between them. Germline V lookup: CDR1 SGHRS, CDR2 YFSETQ. The CDR3 is 14 residues long. CDR3: CASSLAPREYGYTF. CDR3 sequence (DNA): TGCGCCAGCAGCTTGGCCCCCAGAGAGTATGGCTACACCTTC.

The genes are TRBV6-5 and TRBJ1-5, with D possibly being TRBD1 (6 bases). Trimming left V 4 bases short and J 6 bases short, with 13 bases between. Germline V lookup: CDR1 MNHEY, CDR2 SVGAGI. The CDR3 runs 14 residues. The chain's CDR3 is CASSSGGGRQPQHF. CDR3 DNA sequence: TGTGCCAGCAGTTCAGGAGGGGGTCGTCAGCCCCAGCATTTT.

This clone was seen only once. The chain couples TRBV7-8 to TRBJ1-4; a possible D gene is TRBD1 (5 bases). The germline V gene encodes CDR1 SGHVS and CDR2 FQNEAQ. V lost 2 bases and J lost 4, with 11 bases in between. This CDR3 has 15 residues. The CDR3 DNA reads as TGTGCCAGCAGCTTATTTACAGGAGATAATGAAAAACTGTTTTTT. Amino acids: CASSLFTGDNEKLFF.

The chain couples TRBV6-6 to TRBJ1-5; weak D call: TRBD1 (5 bases). The CDR3 is made up of 14 amino acids. Trimming left V 6 bases short and J 4 bases short, with 13 bases between. Per germline, CDR1 MNHNY and CDR2 SVGAGI (reference sequence). The CDR3 DNA follows: TGTGCCAGCAGCGGGATACAGGTTAATCAGCCCCAGCATTTT. Amino acids: CASSGIQVNQPQHF.

The V call is TRBV30, the J call TRBJ1-4, with TRBD1 matching 10 bases. This CDR3 spans 13 amino acids. Trimming took 7 bases from V and 14 from J; bases not matched to a gene: 13. The germline CDR1 and CDR2 sequences are GTSNPN and SVGIG (reference sequence). CDR3 nucleotide sequence: TGTGCCTCATCCGGGACAGGGGAATGGAGGCTGTTTTTT. It translates to CASSGTGEWRLFF.

The chain joins TRBV27 to TRBJ2-3; 12 nucleotides line up with TRBD2. This CDR3 spans 14 amino acids. CDR1 and CDR2 from the germline V gene are MNHEY and SMNVEV (reference sequence). V gave up 9 bases and J gave up 6 bases; unmatched junction bases: 7. The CDR3 region has the DNA TGTGCCAGTTACCGGACTAGCGGGAATGATACGCAGTATTTT. Its protein is CASYRTSGNDTQYF.

The rearrangement links TRBV4-1 to TRBJ2-7; D not certain. Germline CDR1 and CDR2: MGHRA and YSYEKL. CDR3 length: 16 amino acids. The ends were cut back, 0 bases at V and 2 bases at J, with 14 bases in the middle. Here the CDR3 reads CASSQDRHNLAYEQYF. The CDR3 nucleotides read TGCGCCAGCAGCCAAGATCGACACAATCTCGCCTACGAGCAGTACTTC.

The count of this clone is one. This chain joins TRBV7-9 and TRBJ2-7, with TRBD2 as a possible D gene (6 bases). With 2 bases removed from V and 2 bases from J, the gap between germline ends came to 10 bases. Germline V gene data show CDR1 as SEHNR and CDR2 as FQNEAQ (reference sequence). The CDR3 is 14 residues long. DNA for the CDR3: TGTGCCAGCAGCTTAACGGGAGAAGCCTACGAGCAGTACTTC. Translated, it gives CASSLTGEAYEQYF.

The J gene is TRBJ2-1, the V gene TRBV6-5; 7 bases align to TRBD1. Germline V lookup: CDR1 MNHEY, CDR2 SVGAGI. With V trimmed by 3 bases and J by 12 bases, 11 bases remained unmatched. This CDR3 is 14 amino acids long. The CDR3 coding sequence is TGTGCCAGCAGTTATGGGACAGCAACGCCGGGGCAGTTCTTC. It codes for CASSYGTATPGQFF.

The chain employs TRBV5-1 and TRBJ1-5; the D is unclear. V dropped 5 bases and J dropped 3 bases, with 9 bases sitting between them. The CDR3 sequence is 13 residues long. The germline CDR1 and CDR2 sequences are SGHRS and YFSETQ. The CDR3 bases are TGCGCCAGCAGTTGGGGTGACAATCAGCCCCAGCATTTT. Its protein is CASSWGDNQPQHF.

The chain combines TRBV5-1 with TRBJ2-7; 7 positions agree with TRBD1. Germline lookup yields CDR1 SGHRS and CDR2 YFSETQ. This CDR3 spans 14 amino acids. The V and J ends lost 2 bases and 3 bases, in that order; junction bases with no gene match: 5. The CDR3 nucleotides read TGCGCCAGCAGCTTAACCGGGACAGTCTACGAGCAGTACTTC. This gives the protein CASSLTGTVYEQYF.

V gene TRBV29-1 combines with J gene TRBJ2-7, with a weak D call TRBD1 (6 bases). Germline assignment: CDR1 SQVTM and CDR2 ANQGSEA. The CDR3 is made up of 14 amino acids. Between the trimmed V and J ends, which lost 3 bases and 6 bases, there was a span of 18 bases. CDR3 residues: CSVERTEGGIEQYF. The DNA of the CDR3 is TGCAGCGTTGAGAGGACCGAAGGGGGTATCGAGCAGTACTTC.

Only one count was recorded for this clone. The chain has TRBV6-5 and TRBJ1-5, with D unclear. Trimming took 0 bases from V and 4 from J, leaving 4 bases between them. Germline V gives CDR1 MNHEY, CDR2 SVGAGI. The CDR3 contains 13 residues. The DNA for the CDR3 is TGTGCCAGCAGTTACTCGGCTAATCAGCCCCAGCATTTT. Translated: CASSYSANQPQHF.

The chain recombines TRBV5-1 with TRBJ2-7; the D is unclear. This CDR3 is built from 12 residues. The V end lost 3 bases, the J end lost 4 bases, and 8 bases lay between the germline ends. Germline CDR1 and CDR2: SGHRS and YFSETQ. The CDR3 loop reads CASSSGFYEQYF. DNA for the CDR3: TGCGCCAGCAGCTCTGGGTTTTACGAGCAGTACTTC.